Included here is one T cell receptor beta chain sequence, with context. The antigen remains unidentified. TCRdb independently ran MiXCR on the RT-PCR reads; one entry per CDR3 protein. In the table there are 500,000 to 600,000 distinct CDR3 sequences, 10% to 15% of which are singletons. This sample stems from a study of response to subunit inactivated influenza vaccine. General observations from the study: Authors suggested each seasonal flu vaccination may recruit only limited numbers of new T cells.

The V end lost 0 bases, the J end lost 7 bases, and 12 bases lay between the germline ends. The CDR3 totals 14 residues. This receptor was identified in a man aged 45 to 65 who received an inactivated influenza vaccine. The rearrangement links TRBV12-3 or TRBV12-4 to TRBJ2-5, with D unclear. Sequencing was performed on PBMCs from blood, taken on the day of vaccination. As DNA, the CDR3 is TGTGCCAGCAGTTTAGCCATACTTGGCGGGACCCAGTACTTC. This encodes CASSLAILGGTQYF.